These 26 T cell receptor beta chains originate from one sample sequenced in a study of metastatic and nonmetastatic thyroid tumors. Using MiXCR, TCRdb reanalyzed the PCR reads. Of about 20,000 clones in the sample, around 15% are singletons; the top ten hold about 9.4%. Patients underwent thyroid surgery, and none had received any treatment before it. Input material: tumor tissue. The receptors were sampled from a female donor with papillary thyroid cancer or a benign thyroid nodule (not recorded which). Some clones in this sample may be carry-over from other donors' samples.

This clone appeared many times. The chain couples TRBV7-9 to TRBJ1-4; 9 bases fit TRBD1. Germline assignment: CDR1 SEHNR and CDR2 FQNEAQ (reference sequence). This CDR3 is 17 amino acids long. Trimming took 5 bases from V and 7 from J; bases not matched to a gene: 14. The CDR3 is CASSEGQGSYRGEKLFF. The DNA for the CDR3 is TGTGCCAGCAGCGAGGGACAGGGATCCTATCGGGGTGAAAAACTGTTTTTT. Drawing the rest from reference TRBV7-9 and TRBJ1-4, the complete variable domain is DTGVSQNPRHKITKRGQNVTFRCDPISEHNRLYWYRQTLGQGPEFLTYFQNEAQLEKSRLLSDRFSAERPKGSFSTLEIQRTEQGDSAMYLCASSEGQGSYRGEKLFFGSGTQLSVL.

This clone was observed at least ten times. CDR3 in DNA: TGTGCCAGCAGTGAACTAGGGGGACTAACTGGAAACACCATATATTTT. Translation: CASSELGGLTGNTIYF. The chain joins TRBV2 to TRBJ1-3, with D perhaps TRBD1 (6 bases). The CDR3 has 16 amino acids. Germline V gene lookup returns CDR1 SNHLY and CDR2 FYNNEI. V was pared by 2 bases and J by 2 bases, with 13 bases between.

Ten or more counts support this clone. The chain recombines TRBV6-1 with TRBJ2-5; TRBD2 agrees at 7 bases. CDR1 and CDR2 (germline): MNHNS, SASEGT. Losses at the gene ends were 2 bases for V and 8 bases for J; bases not matched to a gene: 11. The CDR3 totals 15 residues. The chain's CDR3 is CASSELGRGGGTQYF. The CDR3 DNA reads TGTGCCAGCAGTGAACTGGGGCGGGGCGGGGGAACCCAGTACTTC.

This clone was found many times. This rearrangement joins TRBV7-6 to TRBJ2-3, with 9 bases fitting TRBD2. This CDR3 comprises 14 residues. V shed 5 bases and J 0 bases; nucleotides not matched to a gene: 0. The germline CDR1 and CDR2 sequences are SGHVS and FNYEAQ. This CDR3 is CASSGLASTDTQYF. DNA for the CDR3: TGTGCCAGCAGCGGACTAGCGAGCACAGATACGCAGTATTTT. Based on the CDR3 plus reference TRBV7-6 and TRBJ2-3, the full variable domain is GAGVSQSPRYKVTKRGQDVALRCDPISGHVSLYWYRQALGQGPEFLTYFNYEAQQDKSGLPNDRFSAERPEGSISTLTIQRTEQRDSAMYRCASSGLASTDTQYFGPGTRLTVL.

This clone was seen ten or more times. The chain is built from TRBV29-1 and TRBJ2-7; D might be TRBD1 or TRBD2, each matching 5 bases. Germline lookup yields CDR1 SQVTM and CDR2 ANQGSEA. Between the trimmed V and J ends, which lost 7 bases and 2 bases, there was a span of 12 bases. There are 12 residues in the CDR3. The CDR3 region is CSARDGAYEQYF. For the CDR3, the DNA is TGCAGCGCCCGGGACGGAGCCTACGAGCAGTACTTC.

This clone was seen ten or more times. The same CDR3 arises from other DNA sequences in this sample as well. The chain combines TRBV10-3 with TRBJ2-1; 9 bases are shared with TRBD1. Germline V gene data show CDR1 as ENHRY and CDR2 as SYGVKD. Trimming cost V 7 bases and J 5 bases; bases outside gene matches: 6. The CDR3 extends over 14 amino acids. CDR3 DNA: TGTGCCATCATGGTAGGACAGGGGAACAATGAGCAGTTCTTC. It codes for CAIMVGQGNNEQFF.

Many counts were recorded for this clone. This chain links TRBV4-2 with TRBJ2-2; 8 bases line up with TRBD1. V was pared by 4 bases and J by 4 bases, with 20 bases of the junction left unmatched. The CDR3 covers 20 residues. Germline CDR1 reads LGHNA; CDR2 reads YNFKEQ. CDR3 coding DNA: TGTGCCAGCAGCCCATACGGTCGGACAGGGATCGTGGAGGGCACCGGGGAGCTGTTTTTT. As protein: CASSPYGRTGIVEGTGELFF.

This chain uses TRBV29-1 with TRBJ1-1; D gene ambiguous. The germline V and J ends were trimmed by 6 bases and 4 bases, with 15 bases remaining between them. Germline V CDR1 and CDR2: SQVTM, ANQGSEA. This CDR3 comprises 13 residues. CDR3 DNA sequence: TGCAGCGTCCCTGTACAAAAAGTCACTGAAGCTTTCTTT. Its protein is CSVPVQKVTEAFF.

To note about this clone: This may arise from a read error, as a much more abundant clone is one base away. The chain joins TRBV20-1 to TRBJ2-7; D perhaps matches TRBD1 (5 bases). This CDR3 contains 15 residues. Germline-derived CDR1 and CDR2 are DFQATT and SNEGSKA (reference sequence). Trimming stripped 3 bases from V and 10 bases from J, with 25 bases between. CDR3 protein: CSASRGTGSNDDQYF. DNA of the CDR3: TGCAGTGCTAGTCGAGGAACAGGTTCCAACGATGATCAGTACTTC.

This clone is categorized as medium-sized. CDR3 nucleotides: TGTGCCAGCACCATAGGACTATCTTACGAGCAGTACTTC. Translating gives CASTIGLSYEQYF. The chain carries TRBV12-3 or TRBV12-4 and TRBJ2-7, with D perhaps TRBD2 (6 bases). The CDR3 totals 13 residues. The V gene lost 7 bases and the J gene lost 4 bases, with 14 bases spanning the gap.

This clone was recorded at least ten times. The V gene is TRBV5-4, the J gene TRBJ2-7, with D tentatively TRBD2 (7 bases). V lost 4 bases and J 1 base, leaving 18 bases between the germline ends. Germline V gene data show CDR1 as SGHNT and CDR2 as YYREEE (reference sequence). The CDR3 contains 16 residues. DNA of the CDR3: TGTGCCAGCAGCGGGAGGGATCCCAGGGGTTCCTACGAGCAGTACTTC. Translation: CASSGRDPRGSYEQYF.

Many counts were recorded for this clone. The rearrangement joins TRBV5-1 to TRBJ1-2, with 8 nucleotides matching TRBD1. There are 14 residues in the CDR3. The germline V gene has CDR1 SGHRS and CDR2 YFSETQ. J lost 8 bases, V lost 7 bases, and 13 bases had no gene match. CDR3 residues: CASGNRGERQGYTF. The CDR3 DNA is TGCGCCAGCGGCAACAGGGGGGAGAGGCAGGGCTACACCTTC.

On this clone itself: This sequence may be a read error, since a much larger clone differs from it by one base. The gene calls are TRBV5-1 and TRBJ2-2; D unresolved. CDR3 size: 14 residues. The germline V and J ends were trimmed by 0 bases and 2 bases, with 5 bases remaining between them. Germline assignment: CDR1 SGHRS and CDR2 YFSETQ. In DNA, the CDR3 is TGCGCCAGCAGCTTGGGCTATAACACCGGGGAGCTGTTTTTT. This codes for CASSLGYNTGELFF.

This clone was counted ten times or more. The V gene is TRBV20-1, the J gene TRBJ2-1; 10 nucleotides align to TRBD2. The CDR3 runs 17 residues. Germline V gene sequence: CDR1 DFQATT, CDR2 SNEGSKA (reference sequence). J gave up 3 bases and V 2 bases, and 10 bases lay outside the gene matches. CDR3 nucleotide sequence: TGCAGTGCTAGATGGCTAGCGGGAGATACCTACTACAATGAGCAGTTCTTC. Protein: CSARWLAGDTYYNEQFF.

The chain carries TRBV6-2 or TRBV6-3 and TRBJ2-6; D may be TRBD2 (7 bases). CDR1 and CDR2 (germline): MNHEY, SVGEGT. The CDR3 has 15 amino acids. Trimming removed 7 bases at V and 3 bases at J, with 13 bases between. The CDR3, as DNA: TGTGCCAGCATGGGAGGGGGAGGTGGGGCCAACGTCCTGACTTTC. This encodes CASMGGGGGANVLTF.

V usage is TRBV5-4 and J usage is TRBJ2-5; 12 nucleotides agree with TRBD2. The CDR3 loop spans 16 amino acids. After removal of 3 bases from V and 4 bases from J, the junction contained 7 bases not matched to a gene. The germline CDR1 and CDR2 sequences are SGHNT and YYREEE (reference sequence). In DNA, the CDR3 is TGTGCCAGCAGCTGGGGGACTAGCGGGTGTTTAGAGACCCAGTACTTC. It specifies CASSWGTSGCLETQYF. Variable domain in full (rest from reference TRBV5-4 and TRBJ2-5): ETGVTQSPTHLIKTRGQQVTLRCSSQSGHNTVSWYQQALGQGPQFIFQYYREEENGRGNFPPRFSGLQFPNYSSELNVNALELDDSALYLCASSWGTSGCLETQYFGPGTRLLVL.

The chain couples TRBV11-1 to TRBJ1-1; a weak D match, TRBD1 (5 bases). This CDR3 is 16 amino acids long. Per the germline V gene, CDR1 is SGHAT and CDR2 is FQDESV (reference sequence). Trimming took off 5 bases at V and 5 bases at J, with 21 bases between the two ends. The CDR3 region is CASSLSGRGWRTEAFF. DNA of the CDR3: TGTGCCAGCAGCCTATCGGGGAGGGGATGGAGAACTGAAGCTTTCTTT.

Points on this clone: Sequence at one end of the junction differs from germline and may be a read error. The gene calls are TRBV30 and TRBJ1-5; 7 bases agree with TRBD1. The V gene's germline CDR1 is GTSNPN and CDR2 SVGIG (reference sequence). There are 15 residues in the CDR3. CDR3 bases: TGTGCCTGGAGTGTTTCAGGGGGGAGCAATCATCCCCAGCATTTT. It encodes CAWSVSGGSNHPQHF.

This chain links TRBV3-1 with TRBJ1-2; tentatively, D is TRBD1 (5 bases). The CDR3 is made up of 16 amino acids. Trimming cost V 4 bases and J 4 bases, with 19 bases left between them. Looked up from germline, CDR1 is LGHDT and CDR2 is YNNKEL (reference sequence). The CDR3 is CASSPRYRPQGYGYTF. The CDR3 nucleotides are TGTGCCAGCAGCCCCCGGTACCGGCCTCAGGGCTATGGCTACACCTTC. Complete variable domain (other parts from reference TRBV3-1 and TRBJ1-2): DTAVSQTPKYLVTQMGNDKSIKCEQNLGHDTMYWYKQDSKKFLKIMFSYNNKELIINETVPNRFSPKSPDKAHLNLHINSLELGDSAVYFCASSPRYRPQGYGYTFGSGTRLTVV.

This clone was observed at least ten times. The CDR3 spells CASSSQSMNTEAFF. CDR3 in DNA: TGTGCCAGCAGTTCACAGAGCATGAACACTGAAGCTTTCTTT. This chain links TRBV6-1 with TRBJ1-1; no reliable D call. CDR3 size: 14 residues. CDR1 and CDR2 from the germline V gene are MNHNS and SASEGT. The V and J ends lost 5 bases and 0 bases respectively, with 10 bases between them.

Comment on this clone: This may be a read error: a much more frequent sequence differs by one nucleotide. At the DNA level, this CDR3 is encoded by other sequences in the same sample as well. The chain combines TRBV9 with TRBJ2-5, with D tentatively TRBD1 or TRBD2 (5 bases each). Germline V gene lookup returns CDR1 SGDLS and CDR2 YYNGEE. This CDR3 comprises 16 residues. DNA of the CDR3: TGTGCCAGCAACCCGGGGCGGTTAAGCGAAGGAGAGACACAGTACTTC. Translated, it gives CASNPGRLSEGETQYF.

This clone appeared many times. The rearrangement joins TRBV20-1 to TRBJ2-5, with no clear D. The CDR3 loop spans 12 amino acids. Trimming removed 5 bases from V and 0 bases from J, with 7 bases in between. Germline CDR1 is DFQATT and CDR2 is SNEGSKA (reference sequence). The CDR3 loop is CSAARNQETQYF. DNA for the CDR3: TGCAGTGCTGCTAGGAACCAAGAGACCCAGTACTTC.

This clone was counted a few times. The rearrangement links TRBV12-3 or TRBV12-4 to TRBJ2-2; possible D gene TRBD1, 6 bases. There are 15 residues in the CDR3. The ends were cut back, 6 bases at V and 5 bases at J, with 16 bases in the middle. The CDR3 region is CASRWVTGYTGELFF. For the CDR3, the DNA is TGTGCCAGCAGATGGGTAACAGGGTATACCGGGGAGCTGTTTTTT.

In its sample, this clone is medium-sized (0.01 to 0.1%). The chain joins TRBV15 to TRBJ2-5; tentative D call: TRBD2 (6 bases). The CDR3 has 15 amino acids. CDR1 and CDR2 from the germline V gene are LNHNV and YYDKDF (reference sequence). V lost 1 base and J lost 5, with 14 bases in between. The CDR3 nucleotides are TGTGCCACCAGCAGAGGGGTTGGGGGGTTGGAGACCCAGTACTTC. Its translation is CATSRGVGGLETQYF.

This clone was recorded many times. This rearrangement joins TRBV5-8 to TRBJ1-5; 8 bases fit TRBD1. Germline CDR1 SGHTS, CDR2 YDEGEE. V shed 4 bases and J 6 bases; nucleotides not matched to a gene: 9. The CDR3 contains 15 residues. The CDR3 nucleotides read TGTGCCAGCAGCGCCCGACAGGGGATGGGTCAGCCCCAGCATTTT. Amino acids: CASSARQGMGQPQHF.

The sample holds many counts of this clone. The chain is built from TRBV7-3 and TRBJ1-6; the D is unclear. Trimming took off 2 bases at V and 7 bases at J, with 12 bases between the two ends. CDR3 size: 15 residues. From germline, CDR1 is SGHTA and CDR2 FQGTGA. DNA of the CDR3: TGTGCCAGCAGCTTAGAGCCCTCCGCCAATTCACCCCTCCACTTT. Its protein product is CASSLEPSANSPLHF.